This T cell receptor beta chain was recovered during a study of CD8 T cells in Susac syndrome. Random hexamers were used to reverse transcribe roughly 0.45 to 1 ug of RNA. The TCR beta CDR3 was amplified by immunoSEQ multiplex PCR across 54 Vbeta, 13 Jbeta. TCRdb re-called the immunoSEQ multiplex PCR reads through MiXCR, storing one row per CDR3 protein. Of tens of thousands of distinct CDR3 sequences in the sample, approximately 93% are singletons; the top ten hold approximately 0.53%. The sequenced material came from CD8+ T cells from PBMCs. This clonotype was obtained from a human donor in good health.

The chain's CDR3 is CASSKRKEYF. The CDR3 bases are TGTGCCAGCAGCAAAAGAAAGGAGTACTTC. This rearrangement joins TRBV21-1 to TRBJ2-7. TRBV21-1 is reported as a pseudogene. This CDR3 has 10 residues.